A few counts support the clone carrying this T cell receptor beta chain. TCRdb re-analysed the reads in MiXCR, keeping a single row per CDR3 protein. The sample lists about 150,000 distinct CDR3 sequences; less than 25% were seen once. The record originates from a study of T cell repertoires in cytomegalovirus infection. Turning to the study itself: Indicated by public TCR beta signatures were CMV infection and matching HLA type.

V shed 3 bases and J shed 0 bases, with 8 bases lying between them. Germline V gene lookup returns CDR1 KGHSH and CDR2 LQKENI. This CDR3 contains 14 residues. The rearrangement links TRBV18 to TRBJ1-2; weak D call: TRBD1 (5 bases). Sequenced input: PBMCs. The clonotype originates from a human donor in good health (CMV status not recorded). Some clones in this sample may be carry-over from other donors' samples. In DNA form, the CDR3 reads TGTGCCAGCTCACCGGACACGGCTAACTATGGCTACACCTTC. Protein sequence: CASSPDTANYGYTF.